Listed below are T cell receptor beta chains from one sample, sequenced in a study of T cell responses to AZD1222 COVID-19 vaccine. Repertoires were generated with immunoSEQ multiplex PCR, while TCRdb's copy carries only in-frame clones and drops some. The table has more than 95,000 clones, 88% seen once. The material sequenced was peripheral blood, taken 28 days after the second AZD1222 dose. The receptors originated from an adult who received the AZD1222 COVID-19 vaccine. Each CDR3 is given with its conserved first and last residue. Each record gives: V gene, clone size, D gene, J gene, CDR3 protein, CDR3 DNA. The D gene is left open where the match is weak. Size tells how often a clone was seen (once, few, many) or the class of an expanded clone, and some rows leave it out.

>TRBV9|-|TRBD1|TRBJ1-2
CASSSLGQNYGYTF
TGTGCCAGCAGCTCCTTGGGACAGAACTATGGCTACACCTTC
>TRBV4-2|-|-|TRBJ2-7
CASSQDRGPREQYF
TGTGCCAGCAGCCAAGATCGGGGGCCTAGGGAGCAGTACTTC
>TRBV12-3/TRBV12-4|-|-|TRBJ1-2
CASSSRYGYTF
TGTGCCAGCAGTTCGAGGTATGGCTACACCTTC
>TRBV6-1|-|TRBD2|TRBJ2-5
CASSEVASGTVETQYF
TGTGCCAGCAGTGAGGTGGCTAGCGGGACGGTGGAGACCCAGTACTTC
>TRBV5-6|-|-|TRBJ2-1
CASSSGLINEQFF
TGTGCCAGCAGCTCGGGACTGATAAATGAGCAGTTCTTC
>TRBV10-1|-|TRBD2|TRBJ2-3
CASKGTSGGDTQYF
TGCGCCAGCAAGGGGACTAGCGGGGGAGATACGCAGTATTTT
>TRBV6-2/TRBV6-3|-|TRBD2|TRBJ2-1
CASSTRILREGRGAYNEQFF
TGTGCCAGCAGTACCCGGATTTTGCGGGAGGGCCGAGGTGCCTACAATGAGCAGTTCTTC
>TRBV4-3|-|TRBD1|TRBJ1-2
CASSQAEQGAGRSYGYTF
TGCGCCAGCAGCCAAGCAGAGCAGGGGGCAGGGAGGAGCTATGGCTACACCTTC
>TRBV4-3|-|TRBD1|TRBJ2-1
CASSQDTGTGTGGQFF
TGCGCCAGCAGCCAAGACACCGGGACAGGGACAGGAGGGCAGTTCTTC
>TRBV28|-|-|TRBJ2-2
CASTVGNGELFF
TGTGCCAGCACCGTGGGGAACGGGGAGCTGTTTTTT
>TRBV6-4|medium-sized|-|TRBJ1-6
CASSPSGGDSPLHF
TGTGCCAGCAGTCCCTCGGGGGGCGACTCACCCCTCCACTTT